Listed below are T cell receptor beta chains from one sample, sequenced in a study of cytomegalovirus exposure and HLA in healthy donors. Assay: immunoSEQ multiplex PCR; the TCRdb copy retains only in-frame clones and omits some. Here the sample spans about 120,000 clones, roughly 88% being singletons. The specimen sequenced was PBMCs. Receptors were obtained from a woman younger than 30 in good health and CMV-seropositive. The CDR3 runs from the conserved cysteine through the conserved F or W. D genes are given only for firm matches. Clone size appears in some rows only: once, few, many, or a class for an expanded clone.

j_gene: TRBJ2-3
v_gene: TRBV7-9
abundance: -
d_gene: TRBD1
CDR3nt: TGTGCCAGCAGCCCACAGGGGATCTACACAGATACGCAGTATTTT
CDR3aa: CASSPQGIYTDTQYF

j_gene: TRBJ2-7
v_gene: TRBV4-1
abundance: -
d_gene: TRBD1
CDR3nt: TGCGCCAGCAGTCCGGGACAGGGAAGTAAGCAGTACTTC
CDR3aa: CASSPGQGSKQYF

j_gene: TRBJ1-4
v_gene: TRBV14
abundance: -
d_gene: -
CDR3nt: TGTGCCAGCAGCCGTCGGGGTGCCAGTGAAAAACTGTTTTTT
CDR3aa: CASSRRGASEKLFF

j_gene: TRBJ1-5
v_gene: TRBV6-1
abundance: -
d_gene: -
CDR3nt: TGTGCCAGCAGTGAACTAGGCCTTTATAGCAATCAGCCCCAGCATTTT
CDR3aa: CASSELGLYSNQPQHF

j_gene: TRBJ2-1
v_gene: TRBV9
abundance: -
d_gene: TRBD2
CDR3nt: TGTGCCAGCAGCGGAGATCCTACTAGCGGACGGTACAATGAGCAGTTCTTC
CDR3aa: CASSGDPTSGRYNEQFF

j_gene: TRBJ2-2
v_gene: TRBV27
abundance: -
d_gene: -
CDR3nt: TGTGCCAGCACTTGGGCAGGGAACACCGGGGAGCTGTTTTTT
CDR3aa: CASTWAGNTGELFF

j_gene: TRBJ2-3
v_gene: TRBV5-4
abundance: -
d_gene: TRBD1
CDR3nt: TGTGCCAGCACTCCCCGGGGACAGGCCTATCTAGATACGCAGTATTTT
CDR3aa: CASTPRGQAYLDTQYF

j_gene: TRBJ2-2
v_gene: TRBV29-1
abundance: once
d_gene: -
CDR3nt: TGCAGCGTTGATTTAGGGGGCACCGGGGAGCTGTTTTTT
CDR3aa: CSVDLGGTGELFF

j_gene: TRBJ1-1
v_gene: TRBV5-1
abundance: -
d_gene: TRBD1
CDR3nt: TGCGCCAGCGCCGAGCAGGGGGGAGGCACTGAAGCTTTCTTT
CDR3aa: CASAEQGGGTEAFF

j_gene: TRBJ2-3
v_gene: TRBV2
abundance: -
d_gene: TRBD1
CDR3nt: TGTGCCAGCAGTGTTCAGGGGACAGGGGGCGTCGATACGCAGTATTTT
CDR3aa: CASSVQGTGGVDTQYF

j_gene: TRBJ2-2
v_gene: TRBV11-3
abundance: -
d_gene: -
CDR3nt: TGTGCCTCCCAGAGACCAGCGAGCACCGGGGAGCTGTTTTTT
CDR3aa: CASQRPASTGELFF

j_gene: TRBJ2-1
v_gene: TRBV7-2
abundance: once
d_gene: -
CDR3nt: TGTGCCAGCAGCTTAGGGGTAGGGGTTGAGCAGTTCTTC
CDR3aa: CASSLGVGVEQFF

j_gene: TRBJ2-2
v_gene: TRBV29-1
abundance: -
d_gene: TRBD1
CDR3nt: TGCAGCTACAGGGGCACCGGGGAGCTGTTTTTT
CDR3aa: CSYRGTGELFF

j_gene: TRBJ2-7
v_gene: TRBV29-1
abundance: -
d_gene: TRBD1
CDR3nt: TGCAGCGTTGAAGATCTAGAGTTTGGGACAGGGTCCTACGAGCAGTACTTC
CDR3aa: CSVEDLEFGTGSYEQYF

j_gene: TRBJ1-1
v_gene: TRBV9
abundance: -
d_gene: -
CDR3nt: TGTGCCAGCAGCAGGGGCACTGAAGCTTTCTTT
CDR3aa: CASSRGTEAFF

j_gene: TRBJ1-2
v_gene: TRBV5-1
abundance: -
d_gene: -
CDR3nt: TGCGCCAGCAGCCCGGGGTGTTGTGGAATCGGCTACACCTTC
CDR3aa: CASSPGCCGIGYTF

j_gene: TRBJ2-7
v_gene: TRBV10-1
abundance: -
d_gene: -
CDR3nt: TGCGCCCGAAGGGGGGGCTCCTACGAGCAGTACTTC
CDR3aa: CARRGGSYEQYF

j_gene: TRBJ1-5
v_gene: TRBV5-1
abundance: -
d_gene: -
CDR3nt: TGCGCCAGCAGCTTGGGAACAGGCCTAGGGCCCCAGCATTTT
CDR3aa: CASSLGTGLGPQHF

j_gene: TRBJ2-5
v_gene: TRBV2
abundance: -
d_gene: -
CDR3nt: TGTGCCAGCAGCTATAAGGAGGAGACCCAGTACTTC
CDR3aa: CASSYKEETQYF

j_gene: TRBJ1-2
v_gene: TRBV18
abundance: -
d_gene: TRBD1
CDR3nt: TGTGCCAGCTCACCGGGGACAGGGCCCTATGGCTACACCTTC
CDR3aa: CASSPGTGPYGYTF

j_gene: TRBJ2-7
v_gene: TRBV29-1
abundance: -
d_gene: TRBD1
CDR3nt: TGCAGCGTTGAACGGGACAGGGACTACGAGCAGTACTTC
CDR3aa: CSVERDRDYEQYF

j_gene: TRBJ1-1
v_gene: TRBV7-9
abundance: -
d_gene: -
CDR3nt: TGTGCCAGCAGCCCAGAGGGTTCAGCTAACACTGAAGCTTTCTTT
CDR3aa: CASSPEGSANTEAFF

j_gene: TRBJ2-6
v_gene: TRBV4-1
abundance: -
d_gene: -
CDR3nt: TGCGCCAGCAGCCAAGATCGAACAGGAAACTCTGGGGCCAACGTCCTGACTTTC
CDR3aa: CASSQDRTGNSGANVLTF

j_gene: TRBJ1-2
v_gene: TRBV18
abundance: -
d_gene: TRBD1
CDR3nt: TGTGCCAGCTCTCGGACAGGGGGCGCTTCCGGCTACACCTTC
CDR3aa: CASSRTGGASGYTF

j_gene: TRBJ1-1
v_gene: TRBV19
abundance: -
d_gene: TRBD1
CDR3nt: TGTGCCAGTAGTCCACAGGACAGGGTAATTTGGGACACTGAAGCTTTCTTT
CDR3aa: CASSPQDRVIWDTEAFF

j_gene: TRBJ1-2
v_gene: TRBV11-3
abundance: -
d_gene: TRBD1
CDR3nt: TGTGCCAGCTTCACAGGGGGCGGCTATGGCTACACCTTC
CDR3aa: CASFTGGGYGYTF

j_gene: TRBJ1-3
v_gene: TRBV4-3
abundance: -
d_gene: -
CDR3nt: TGCGCCAGCAGCCCAAATATAGGGACTTTTGGAAACACCATATATTTT
CDR3aa: CASSPNIGTFGNTIYF

j_gene: TRBJ1-2
v_gene: TRBV5-1
abundance: -
d_gene: -
CDR3nt: TGCGCCACCCACACTCCTGACAGTAACTATGGCTACACCTTC
CDR3aa: CATHTPDSNYGYTF

j_gene: TRBJ2-1
v_gene: TRBV2
abundance: -
d_gene: -
CDR3nt: TGTGCCAGCAGTGCCAGGGTACTTGAGCAGTTCTTC
CDR3aa: CASSARVLEQFF

j_gene: TRBJ1-1
v_gene: TRBV6-1
abundance: once
d_gene: -
CDR3nt: TGTGCCTCAGGGTGGGGGGGGCTCCAGTACACTGAAGCTTTCTTT
CDR3aa: CASGWGGLQYTEAFF

j_gene: TRBJ2-7
v_gene: TRBV23-1
abundance: -
d_gene: TRBD1
CDR3nt: TGCGCCAGAGCCAAAAGGGACAGAACCTCCTACGAGCAGTACTTC
CDR3aa: CARAKRDRTSYEQYF

j_gene: TRBJ2-3
v_gene: TRBV27
abundance: once
d_gene: TRBD2
CDR3nt: TGTGCCAGCAGTTTAGCGGGGAGGGGCACAGATACGCAGTATTTT
CDR3aa: CASSLAGRGTDTQYF

j_gene: TRBJ1-2
v_gene: TRBV5-1
abundance: -
d_gene: TRBD1
CDR3nt: TGCGCCAGCAGCTTCCGGACAGGGGGAGACTATGGCTACACCTTC
CDR3aa: CASSFRTGGDYGYTF

j_gene: TRBJ1-4
v_gene: TRBV5-6
abundance: once
d_gene: TRBD1
CDR3nt: TGTGCCAGCAGCTTGCCAGGGGGCGAAGATAATGAAAAACTGTTTTTT
CDR3aa: CASSLPGGEDNEKLFF

j_gene: TRBJ1-1
v_gene: TRBV6-1
abundance: -
d_gene: -
CDR3nt: TGTGCCAGCAGTGAGAGTACAGGGAACACTGAAGCTTTCTTT
CDR3aa: CASSESTGNTEAFF

j_gene: TRBJ1-1
v_gene: TRBV6-6
abundance: -
d_gene: -
CDR3nt: TGTGCCAGCAGGCGACAGTCGAACACTGAAGCTTTCTTT
CDR3aa: CASRRQSNTEAFF

j_gene: TRBJ2-6
v_gene: TRBV4-3
abundance: once
d_gene: -
CDR3nt: TGCGCCAGCAGCCAAGACGACGGCAGGGACTCTGGGGCCAACGTCCTGACTTTC
CDR3aa: CASSQDDGRDSGANVLTF

j_gene: TRBJ2-1
v_gene: TRBV5-6
abundance: -
d_gene: -
CDR3nt: TGTGCCAGCAGCGGCGGAGTGGGCAATGAGCAGTTCTTC
CDR3aa: CASSGGVGNEQFF

j_gene: TRBJ2-1
v_gene: TRBV27
abundance: -
d_gene: -
CDR3nt: TGTGCCAGCAAAGAAGCCGGGGTAGGGGAGCAGTTCTTC
CDR3aa: CASKEAGVGEQFF

j_gene: TRBJ2-3
v_gene: TRBV5-4
abundance: -
d_gene: -
CDR3nt: TGTGCCAGCAGCGGAAGGGGGAGCACAGATACGCAGTATTTT
CDR3aa: CASSGRGSTDTQYF

j_gene: TRBJ2-2
v_gene: TRBV9
abundance: -
d_gene: -
CDR3nt: TGTGCCAGCAGCGGCAAGGGGGGGGATTGGAGAACCGGGGAGCTGTTTTTT
CDR3aa: CASSGKGGDWRTGELFF

j_gene: TRBJ2-5
v_gene: TRBV18
abundance: -
d_gene: -
CDR3nt: TGTGCCAGCTCACCATTTGGGGGCCCATATGAGACCCAGTACTTC
CDR3aa: CASSPFGGPYETQYF

j_gene: TRBJ1-5
v_gene: TRBV7-9
abundance: -
d_gene: TRBD1
CDR3nt: TGTGCCAGCAGCTCAGGGGGGCAGCCCCAGCATTTT
CDR3aa: CASSSGGQPQHF

j_gene: TRBJ2-1
v_gene: TRBV11-3
abundance: -
d_gene: TRBD2
CDR3nt: TGTGCCAGCAGCCCAGCGGGGAAGTGGCGGCCGCAAAACAATGAGCAGTTCTTC
CDR3aa: CASSPAGKWRPQNNEQFF